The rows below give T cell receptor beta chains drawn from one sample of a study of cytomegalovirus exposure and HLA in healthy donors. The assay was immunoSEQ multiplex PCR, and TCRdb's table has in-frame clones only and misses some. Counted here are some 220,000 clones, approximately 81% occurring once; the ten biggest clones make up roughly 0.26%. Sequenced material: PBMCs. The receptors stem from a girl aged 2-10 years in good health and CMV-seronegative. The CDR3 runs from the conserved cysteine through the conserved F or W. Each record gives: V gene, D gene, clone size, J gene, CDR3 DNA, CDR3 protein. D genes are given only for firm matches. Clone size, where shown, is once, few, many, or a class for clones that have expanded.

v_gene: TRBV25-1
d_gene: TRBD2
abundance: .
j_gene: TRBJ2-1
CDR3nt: TGTGCCAGCAGTGGACTAGCGACCCTCGGGGATGAGCAGTTCTTC
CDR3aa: CASSGLATLGDEQFF

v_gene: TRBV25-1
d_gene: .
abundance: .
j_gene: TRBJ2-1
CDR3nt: TGTGCCAGCAGTGTTAGGAGCTCCTACAATGAGCAGTTCTTC
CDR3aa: CASSVRSSYNEQFF

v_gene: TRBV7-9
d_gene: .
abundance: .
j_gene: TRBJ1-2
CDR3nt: TGTGCCAGCAGCTTCGGGGGGGAAGGCTACACCTTC
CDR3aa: CASSFGGEGYTF

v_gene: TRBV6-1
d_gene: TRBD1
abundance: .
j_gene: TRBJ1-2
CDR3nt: TGTGCCAGCAGGGCCGCGGGACAGGGGACGGATGGCTACACCTTC
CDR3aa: CASRAAGQGTDGYTF

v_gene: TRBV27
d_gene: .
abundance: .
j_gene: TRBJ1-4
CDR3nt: TGTGCCAGCAGTTTATCGTGGACGGAGGGAAAACTGTTTTTT
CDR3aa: CASSLSWTEGKLFF

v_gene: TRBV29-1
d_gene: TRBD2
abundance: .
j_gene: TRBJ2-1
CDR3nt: TGCAGCGTTGGACTAGCGGGACTGGGAGATACGTTCTTC
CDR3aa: CSVGLAGLGDTFF

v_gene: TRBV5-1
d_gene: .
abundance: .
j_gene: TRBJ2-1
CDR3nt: TGCGCCAGCAGTCCAATCGGGAATGAGCAGTTCTTC
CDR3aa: CASSPIGNEQFF

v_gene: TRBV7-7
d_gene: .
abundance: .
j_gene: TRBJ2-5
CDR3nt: TGTGCCAGCAGCGAACCAGGGCGCGAGACCCAGTACTTC
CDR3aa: CASSEPGRETQYF

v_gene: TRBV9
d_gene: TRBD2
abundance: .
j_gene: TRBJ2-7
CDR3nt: TGTGCCAGCAGCCCCCGACTAGCGGGGGCCTACGAGCAGTACTTC
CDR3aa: CASSPRLAGAYEQYF

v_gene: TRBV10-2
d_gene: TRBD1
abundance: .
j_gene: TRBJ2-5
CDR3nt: TGCGCCAGCAGTGAGTCGAACTGGGGGACAGGTCGAACCACTATCCCGGGGGAGACCCAGTACTTC
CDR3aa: CASSESNWGTGRTTIPGETQYF

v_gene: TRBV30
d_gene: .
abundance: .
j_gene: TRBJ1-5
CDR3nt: TGTGCCTGGATGGACAGCAATAGCAATCAGCCCCAGCATTTT
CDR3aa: CAWMDSNSNQPQHF

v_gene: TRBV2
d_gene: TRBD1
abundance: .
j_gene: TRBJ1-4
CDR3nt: TGTGCCAGCAGTGATCGGACAGGGGGCGAAAAACTGTTTTTT
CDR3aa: CASSDRTGGEKLFF

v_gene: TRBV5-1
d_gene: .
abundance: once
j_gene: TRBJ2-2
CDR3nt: TGCGCCAGCAGCAGAACTAGGATAGGACAGCGGGGAGGGGAGCTGTTTTTT
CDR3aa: CASSRTRIGQRGGELFF

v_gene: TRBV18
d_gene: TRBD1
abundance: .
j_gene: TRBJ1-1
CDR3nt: TGTGCCAGCTCACAATCTGGACAGGGGGGTAACACTGAAGCTTTCTTT
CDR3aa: CASSQSGQGGNTEAFF

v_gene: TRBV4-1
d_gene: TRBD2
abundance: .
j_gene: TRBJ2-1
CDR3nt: TGCGCCAGCAGCCGACTTAGGGCTAGCGGCGCCCTCAATGAGCAGTTCTTC
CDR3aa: CASSRLRASGALNEQFF

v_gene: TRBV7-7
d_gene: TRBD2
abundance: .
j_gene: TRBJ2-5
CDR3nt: TGTGCCAGCAGCCCGGGACTAGCGGGCCCCGCAGAGACCCAGTACTTC
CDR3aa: CASSPGLAGPAETQYF

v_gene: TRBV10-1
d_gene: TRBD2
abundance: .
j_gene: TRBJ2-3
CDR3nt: TGCGCCAGCAGTGAAACGGGGGGAGCGGGGTTGGATACGCAGTATTTT
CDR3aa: CASSETGGAGLDTQYF

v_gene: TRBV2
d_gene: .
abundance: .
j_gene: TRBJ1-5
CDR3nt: TGTGCCAGCATGATGGGAGACTCAAGGTGGGGACAGCCCCAGCATTTT
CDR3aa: CASMMGDSRWGQPQHF

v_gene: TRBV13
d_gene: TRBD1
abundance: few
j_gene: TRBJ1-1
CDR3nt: TGTGCCAGCAGCCGGACAGGTATGAACACTGAAGCTTTCTTT
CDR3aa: CASSRTGMNTEAFF

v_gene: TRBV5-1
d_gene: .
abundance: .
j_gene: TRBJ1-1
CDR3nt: TGCGCCAGCAGGGACAGAGAAAACACTGAAGCTTTCTTT
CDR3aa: CASRDRENTEAFF

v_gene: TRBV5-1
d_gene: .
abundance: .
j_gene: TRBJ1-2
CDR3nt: TGCGCCAGCAGCTTATCTCCTTTACAGGGTGGGGGATATGGCTACACCTTC
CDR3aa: CASSLSPLQGGGYGYTF

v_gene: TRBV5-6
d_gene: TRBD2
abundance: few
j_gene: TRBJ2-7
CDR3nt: TGTGCCAGCAGCTTCTCGCCGACTAGCGGGAACGAGCAGTACTTC
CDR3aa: CASSFSPTSGNEQYF

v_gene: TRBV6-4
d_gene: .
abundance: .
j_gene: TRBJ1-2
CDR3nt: TGTGCCAGCAGTGACTCAGGAGGGTATGGCTACACCTTC
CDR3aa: CASSDSGGYGYTF

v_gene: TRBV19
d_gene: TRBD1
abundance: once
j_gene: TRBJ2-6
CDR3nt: TGTGCCAGTAGTCGACAGGGGGGAAGCTCTGGGGCCAACGTCCTGACTTTC
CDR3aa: CASSRQGGSSGANVLTF

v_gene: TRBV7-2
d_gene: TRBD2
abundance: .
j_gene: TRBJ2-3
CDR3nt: TGTGCCAGCAGCTTAAATGGCGGGGGGCCGGATACGCAGTATTTT
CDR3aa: CASSLNGGGPDTQYF

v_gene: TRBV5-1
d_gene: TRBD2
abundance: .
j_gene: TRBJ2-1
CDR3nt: TGCGCCAGCAGCCTGCTGGTGGCGGGAGTCGGCTACAATGAGCAGTTCTTC
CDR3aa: CASSLLVAGVGYNEQFF